This T cell receptor (beta chain) was documented in a study of CD8 T cells in Susac syndrome. Study-wide results and limits: The study recognized that its TCR sequencing and HLA analysis covered a relatively small number of individuals.

Sequencing of TCR beta drew on CD8+ and CD4+ T cells from blood. TEMRA cells were FACS-enriched, while CD8+ and CD4+ T cells were negatively isolated. This clonotype was found once. The antigen is not known. V shed 5 bases and J shed 5 bases, with 19 bases lying between them. The length of the CDR3 is 16 residues. Per germline, CDR1 LGHDT and CDR2 YNNKEL (reference sequence). Random hexamers primed reverse transcription of 0.5 to 1 ug RNA. TCRdb passed the immunoSEQ multiplex PCR reads through MiXCR, listing each CDR3 protein once. The sample records more than 85,000 distinct CDR3 sequences, around 97% being singletons.

The sequence came from a human donor in good health. What was sequenced was CD4+ T cells from PBMCs. J is TRBJ2-1 and V is TRBV3-1, with D perhaps matching TRBD2 (6 bases). The CDR3 DNA sequence: TGTGCCAGCAGCGGCCGACTAGACGTCGATAACAATGAGCAGTTCTTC. This translates into CASSGRLDVDNNEQFF.